The TCR beta chain under discussion was sequenced for a study of blood T cell repertoires in COVID-19. Original methodology: Estimates of nucleated cell counts were drawn from the amplification of reference gene primers. Some clones are missing from TCRdb's copy, which holds only in-frame ones; the method was immunoSEQ multiplex PCR. V and J calls and clone size are given by that table; D and trimming were obtained from the DNA. The data contain 50,000 to 60,000 clones, about 88% of them singletons. This CDR3 is 17 amino acids long. Germline V gives CDR1 MNHEY, CDR2 SMNVEV (reference sequence). V was trimmed by 4 bases and J by 0 bases, leaving 18 bases between them.

The source material was peripheral blood. This chain uses TRBV27 with TRBJ2-5; the D gene is possibly TRBD2 (7 bases). The source of this sequence is a human donor in a cohort sampled during active COVID-19. DNA of the CDR3: TGTGCCAGCAGTTCGGTTAGGGGGGGCTCGTACCAAGAGACCCAGTACTTC. Protein sequence: CASSSVRGGSYQETQYF.